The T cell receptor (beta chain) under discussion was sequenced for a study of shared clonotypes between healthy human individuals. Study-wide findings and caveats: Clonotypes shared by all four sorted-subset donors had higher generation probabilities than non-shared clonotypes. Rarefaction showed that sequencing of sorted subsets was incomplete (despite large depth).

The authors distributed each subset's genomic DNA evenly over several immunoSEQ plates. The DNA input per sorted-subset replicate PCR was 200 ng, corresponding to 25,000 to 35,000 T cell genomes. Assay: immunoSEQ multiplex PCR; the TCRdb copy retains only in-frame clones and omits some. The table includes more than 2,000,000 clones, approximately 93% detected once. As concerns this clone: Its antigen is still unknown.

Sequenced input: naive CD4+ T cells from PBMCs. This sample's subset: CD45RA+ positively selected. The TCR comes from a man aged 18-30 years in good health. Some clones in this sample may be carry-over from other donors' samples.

CDR3 sequence (DNA): TGCGCCAGCAGCCTCGGGCGGGGTTCGGACACTGAAGCTTTCTTT. Translated, it gives CASSLGRGSDTEAFF. The chain carries TRBV5-1 and TRBJ1-1; D is undetermined. The germline V gene has CDR1 SGHRS and CDR2 YFSETQ. The germline V and J ends were trimmed by 4 bases and 3 bases, with 16 bases remaining between them. This CDR3 region has 15 residues.